Below, 29 T cell receptor beta chains from the same sample are listed, as sequenced in a study of blood T cell repertoires in COVID-19. TCRdb's copy holds only in-frame clones and misses some; the assay was immunoSEQ multiplex PCR. The sample has about 88,000 clones; 90% are singletons. Sequencing was done on a sample of peripheral blood. The receptors shown here come from a man aged 55 to 70 with acute or convalescent COVID-19.

This chain connects TRBV23-1 to TRBJ2-1; 9 nucleotides align to TRBD1. TRBV23-1 is filed as an ORF, its function uncertain. J was trimmed by 2 bases and V by 7 bases; bases with no gene match: 6. The CDR3 consists of 15 residues. CDR3 coding DNA: TGCGCCAGCACAACGGACAGGGGCCCCTACAATGAGCAGTTCTTC. Protein product: CASTTDRGPYNEQFF.

The V call is TRBV5-1, the J call TRBJ1-1, with unresolved D. The CDR3 has 14 residues. V was cut by 1 base and J by 7 bases, with 14 bases left in between. Germline-derived CDR1 and CDR2 are SGHRS and YFSETQ. The CDR3 sequence is CASSLSGRGIEAFF. As DNA, the CDR3 is TGCGCCAGCAGCTTGAGTGGAAGAGGTATTGAAGCTTTCTTT. Variable domain in full (rest from reference TRBV5-1 and TRBJ1-1): KAGVTQTPRYLIKTRGQQVTLSCSPISGHRSVSWYQQTPGQGLQFLFEYFSETQRNKGNFPGRFSGRQFSNSRSEMNVSTLELGDSALYLCASSLSGRGIEAFFGQGTRLTVV.

The J gene is TRBJ1-3, the V gene TRBV28; perhaps TRBD1 as D (6 bases). V lost 6 bases to trimming and J lost 4 bases, with 10 bases between them. The germline V gene encodes CDR1 MDHEN and CDR2 SYDVKM. The CDR3 has 13 amino acids. CDR3 loop: CASSPGVGNTIYF. CDR3 nucleotides: TGTGCCAGCAGCCCAGGGGTAGGAAACACCATATATTTT.

This chain uses TRBV19 with TRBJ2-1, with TRBD1 as a possible D gene (6 bases). The CDR3 is made up of 12 amino acids. The V gene lost 3 bases and the J gene lost 12 bases, with 12 bases spanning the gap. Germline assignment: CDR1 LNHDA and CDR2 SQIVND (reference sequence). The CDR3 DNA sequence: TGTGCCAGTAGTATCCAGGGGATGGGGCAGTTCTTC. This sequence encodes CASSIQGMGQFF.

This chain uses TRBV19 with TRBJ1-1, with a weak D call TRBD1 (5 bases). CDR3 size: 13 residues. Trimming left V 5 bases short and J 3 bases short, with 10 bases between. From germline, CDR1 is LNHDA and CDR2 SQIVND (reference sequence). The CDR3 DNA follows: TGTGCCAGTAGTGTGGGGGGACACACTGAAGCTTTCTTT. It is translated as CASSVGGHTEAFF. Based on the CDR3 plus reference TRBV19 and TRBJ1-1, the full variable domain is DGGITQSPKYLFRKEGQNVTLSCEQNLNHDAMYWYRQDPGQGLRLIYYSQIVNDFQKGDIAEGYSVSREKKESFPLTVTSAQKNPTAFYLCASSVGGHTEAFFGQGTRLTVV.

V gene TRBV18 combines with J gene TRBJ1-5, with 9 bases fitting TRBD1. This CDR3 is built from 15 residues. With V trimmed by 3 bases and J by 5 bases, 5 bases remained unmatched. The germline gives CDR1 KGHSH, CDR2 LQKENI. The CDR3 DNA reads TGTGCCAGCTCACCCGGGACAGGGACATATCAGCCCCAGCATTTT. Translating gives CASSPGTGTYQPQHF.

The chain combines TRBV5-1 with TRBJ2-3; D might be TRBD2 (5 bases). V lost 4 bases and J lost 0, with 12 bases in between. The germline V gene encodes CDR1 SGHRS and CDR2 YFSETQ. The length of the CDR3 is 15 residues. CDR3 nucleotides: TGCGCCAGCAGCCCCACGAGCGGAAGCACAGATACGCAGTATTTT. Translated: CASSPTSGSTDTQYF.

The rearrangement links TRBV5-1 to TRBJ2-1, with D perhaps matching TRBD2 (6 bases). CDR3 length: 15 residues. The V end was cut by 0 bases, the J end by 5 bases, with 12 bases between. Per the germline V gene, CDR1 is SGHRS and CDR2 is YFSETQ. CDR3 nucleotide sequence: TGCGCCAGCAGCTTGGCGAGCGGGCCGAACAATGAGCAGTTCTTC. This gives the protein CASSLASGPNNEQFF.

V is TRBV13 and J is TRBJ1-6; D is possibly TRBD1 (5 bases). The CDR3 has 16 amino acids. Germline CDR1 reads PRHDT; CDR2 reads FYEKMQ (reference sequence). With 7 bases removed from V and 8 bases from J, the gap between germline ends came to 21 bases. For the CDR3, the DNA is TGTGCCAGCAAAGACGGGGGGGAAATGGGAGATTCACCCCTCCACTTT. It translates to CASKDGGEMGDSPLHF.

This sequence joins TRBV18 and TRBJ2-2; D may be TRBD2 (5 bases). Trimming left V 2 bases short and J 0 bases short, with 10 bases between. CDR3 size: 16 residues. Germline CDR1 KGHSH, CDR2 LQKENI. CDR3 coding DNA: TGTGCCAGCTCACCAAGGGCGGGTTCGAACACCGGGGAGCTGTTTTTT. Residues: CASSPRAGSNTGELFF.

This chain links TRBV5-1 with TRBJ2-5; D is perhaps TRBD1 (5 bases). The CDR3 length is 14 residues. Trimming pared 0 bases from V and 1 base from J, leaving 7 bases between. Germline loops: CDR1 SGHRS, CDR2 YFSETQ. CDR3 sequence: CASSLVQGQETQYF. The CDR3 DNA reads as TGCGCCAGCAGCTTGGTTCAGGGCCAAGAGACCCAGTACTTC. Together with reference TRBV5-1 and TRBJ2-5, the CDR3 gives the full variable domain: KAGVTQTPRYLIKTRGQQVTLSCSPISGHRSVSWYQQTPGQGLQFLFEYFSETQRNKGNFPGRFSGRQFSNSRSEMNVSTLELGDSALYLCASSLVQGQETQYFGPGTRLLVL.

The chain couples TRBV30 to TRBJ2-7; 11 nucleotides line up with TRBD1. The V and J ends lost 4 bases and 7 bases, in that order; junction bases with no gene match: 9. Germline V CDR1 and CDR2: GTSNPN, SVGIG (reference sequence). The length of the CDR3 is 14 residues. CDR3: CAWTPGDRGREQYF. In nucleotides, the CDR3 is TGTGCCTGGACCCCGGGGGACAGGGGGAGGGAGCAGTACTTC.

V gene TRBV7-3 combines with J gene TRBJ1-6; D is undetermined. Trimming left V 6 bases short and J 6 bases short, with 3 bases between. The CDR3 contains 11 residues. CDR1 SGHTA and CDR2 FQGTGA come from the germline V gene. CDR3 protein: CASSINSPLHF. Here the CDR3 DNA reads TGTGCCAGCAGTATTAATTCACCCCTCCACTTT.

The V call is TRBV5-4, the J call TRBJ2-5, with TRBD2 matching 10 bases. The CDR3 has 14 amino acids. The junction had 3 bases not matched to a gene; V was cut back by 3 bases and J by 4 bases. CDR1 and CDR2 from the germline V gene are SGHNT and YYREEE (reference sequence). In DNA, the CDR3 is TGTGCCAGCAGCTCCGCTAGCGGGAGAGAGACCCAGTACTTC. It translates to CASSSASGRETQYF.

This clone was recorded once. This chain links TRBV7-3 with TRBJ1-5; D is perhaps TRBD1 (6 bases). V lost 5 bases, J lost 0 bases, and 14 bases lay in between. Germline CDR1 and CDR2: SGHTA and FQGTGA. This CDR3 region has 16 residues. The CDR3 region is CASSPRTAYSNQPQHF. CDR3 coding DNA: TGTGCCAGCAGCCCCAGGACAGCGTATAGCAATCAGCCCCAGCATTTT.

The chain recombines TRBV6-6 with TRBJ2-7, with 7 bases lining up with TRBD1. V was clipped by 6 bases and J by 5 bases; unmatched bases: 7. This CDR3 has 13 amino acids. The germline CDR1 and CDR2 sequences are MNHNY and SVGAGI (reference sequence). The CDR3 DNA follows: TGTGCCAGCAGGTTAGGGGGCAGGGACGAGCAGTACTTC. It codes for CASRLGGRDEQYF.

This clone was detected once. J is TRBJ1-1 and V is TRBV6-6; 7 bases align to TRBD1. The CDR3 loop spans 14 amino acids. With 6 bases clipped from V and 4 bases from J, the junction kept 8 bases outside the gene matches. The germline CDR1 and CDR2 sequences are MNHNY and SVGAGI (reference sequence). In DNA form, the CDR3 reads TGTGCCAGCAGCGTGGGGGGACAGCGCACTGAAGCTTTCTTT. It is translated as CASSVGGQRTEAFF.

The J gene is TRBJ2-5, the V gene TRBV4-2, with D perhaps TRBD2 (6 bases). Per the germline V gene, CDR1 is LGHNA and CDR2 is YNFKEQ. The CDR3 totals 15 residues. Trimming removed 1 base from V and 4 bases from J, with 13 bases in between. This chain's CDR3 is CASSQGTLGGETQYF. The CDR3 DNA reads as TGTGCCAGCAGCCAAGGAACCCTGGGAGGAGAGACCCAGTACTTC.

This chain uses TRBV28 with TRBJ1-2, with D tentatively TRBD1 (5 bases). Germline V gene sequence: CDR1 MDHEN, CDR2 SYDVKM. The CDR3 contains 13 residues. The germline V and J ends were trimmed by 5 bases and 5 bases, with 12 bases remaining between them. CDR3 nucleotide sequence: TGTGCCAGCAGTCCCCGTGGGGCGTATGGCTACACCTTC. Translated: CASSPRGAYGYTF.

J is TRBJ2-1 and V is TRBV7-8; 10 positions agree with TRBD2. CDR1 and CDR2 (germline): SGHVS, FQNEAQ. The CDR3 totals 13 residues. V was clipped by 9 bases and J by 5 bases; unmatched bases: 4. DNA for the CDR3: TGTGCCAGTGTAGCGGGAGGTAACAATGAGCAGTTCTTC. Translating it yields CASVAGGNNEQFF.

The chain carries TRBV19 and TRBJ2-1; possibly TRBD2 for D (5 bases). Germline V gene sequence: CDR1 LNHDA, CDR2 SQIVND (reference sequence). Between the trimmed V and J ends, which lost 6 bases and 1 base, there was a span of 13 bases. The CDR3 has 15 amino acids. The CDR3 sequence is CASSPEEKSYNEQFF. The CDR3 DNA is TGTGCCAGTAGCCCGGAGGAGAAATCCTACAATGAGCAGTTCTTC.

This rearrangement joins TRBV9 to TRBJ2-7, with TRBD1 identical over 9 bases. CDR3 length: 15 amino acids. In germline, CDR1 is SGDLS, CDR2 YYNGEE. V lost 0 bases to trimming and J lost 1 base; unmatched junction nucleotides: 2. The CDR3 DNA is TGTGCCAGCAGCGTAGAGGGGACAGGGTCCTACGAGCAGTACTTC. Translated: CASSVEGTGSYEQYF.

V is TRBV7-9 and J is TRBJ2-7, with 12 bases that match TRBD1. This CDR3 region has 15 residues. After removal of 5 bases from V and 7 bases from J, the junction contained 9 bases not matched to a gene. Per the germline V gene, CDR1 is SEHNR and CDR2 is FQNEAQ (reference sequence). The DNA for the CDR3 is TGTGCCAGCAGCCACTCAGGGGACAGGGGGCTGGAGCAGTACTTC. Its translation is CASSHSGDRGLEQYF.

The CDR3 sequence is CASSLFSTGDNSPLHF. Here the CDR3 DNA reads TGCGCCAGCAGCTTGTTCTCGACAGGGGATAATTCACCCCTCCACTTT. V is TRBV5-1 and J is TRBJ1-6; 8 bases align to TRBD1. With 1 base clipped from V and 5 bases from J, the junction kept 5 bases outside the gene matches. Per germline, CDR1 SGHRS and CDR2 YFSETQ. This CDR3 spans 16 amino acids.

This chain connects TRBV11-3 to TRBJ2-7; D is unclear. CDR3 length: 13 residues. V lost 1 base to trimming and J lost 6 bases, with 10 bases between them. From germline, CDR1 is SGHNT and CDR2 YENEEA. CDR3 amino acids: CASSLGQEGEQYF. The CDR3 DNA is TGTGCCAGCAGCTTAGGCCAGGAAGGCGAGCAGTACTTC.

The rearrangement uses TRBV14 and TRBJ1-6; TRBD1 might be the D (5 bases). CDR3 length: 15 amino acids. Deletions cut 4 bases from V and 0 bases from J, with 7 bases between. Germline CDR1 is SGHDN and CDR2 is FVKESK. Here the CDR3 reads CASSRGGSYNSPLHF. DNA of the CDR3: TGTGCCAGCAGCCGCGGGGGCTCCTATAATTCACCCCTCCACTTT.

The rearrangement links TRBV5-6 to TRBJ2-2; 8 bases match TRBD2. CDR1 SGHDT and CDR2 YYEEEE come from the germline V gene. V dropped 4 bases and J dropped 2; count of bases not matched to a gene: 4. The CDR3 sequence is 15 residues long. The CDR3 sequence is CASSRGLVNTGELFF. CDR3 in DNA: TGTGCCAGCAGCAGGGGACTAGTAAACACCGGGGAGCTGTTTTTT.

The CDR3 DNA is TGTGCCAGCAGTCTGGACAGGGGAGACACAGATACGCAGTATTTT. Translating it yields CASSLDRGDTDTQYF. The rearrangement uses TRBV2 and TRBJ2-3; 9 positions match TRBD1. The CDR3 contains 15 residues. The V gene's germline CDR1 is SNHLY and CDR2 FYNNEI. The V and J ends lost 5 bases and 2 bases, in that order; junction bases with no gene match: 5.

The J gene is TRBJ2-7, the V gene TRBV6-6, with D perhaps TRBD2 (5 bases). The germline V gene has CDR1 MNHNY and CDR2 SVGAGI (reference sequence). The CDR3 is 14 amino acids. Trimming stripped 2 bases from V and 2 bases from J, with 10 bases between. The CDR3: CASSYAGGAYEQYF. The CDR3 DNA is TGTGCCAGCAGTTACGCGGGCGGTGCCTACGAGCAGTACTTC.